The rows below give T cell receptor beta chains drawn from one sample of a study of identical twins. A single record per CDR3 protein comes from TCRdb applying MiXCR to the 5' RACE reads. The sample consists of 230,000 or so distinct CDR3 sequences, about 8% of them appearing once. The same data also went into a second study, on yellow fever vaccine responses in identical twins.

Sample: CD8+ T cells sorted from blood. All receptors come from a woman aged 18 to 35 in good health. Both conserved end residues are part of each CDR3. The D gene is left open where the match is weak. The listing skips clone size in some rows; elsewhere it reads once, few, many or a size class.

j_gene	v_gene	d_gene	abundance	len	CDR3nt	CDR3aa
TRBJ2-3	TRBV4-3	TRBD2	many	16	TGCGCCAGCAGCCACGGGACTAGCGCCAGCACAGATACGCAGTATTTT	CASSHGTSASTDTQYF
TRBJ2-4	TRBV7-9	.	few	14	TGTGCCAGCAGCTTAGTGGGGGGCGAGGACATTCAGTACTTC	CASSLVGGEDIQYF
TRBJ2-3	TRBV27	.	many	14	TGTGCCATCTGGGACCCCATCTACACAGATACGCAGTATTTT	CAIWDPIYTDTQYF
TRBJ2-2	TRBV12-3/TRBV12-4	.	many	13	TGTGCCAGCAGTTCACCAGGGACCGGGGAGCTGTTTTTT	CASSSPGTGELFF
TRBJ2-3	TRBV13	.	.	18	TGTGCCAGCAGCGGAAGGGGTAGCGAGATTCCCGGCACAGATACGCAGTATTTT	CASSGRGSEIPGTDTQYF
TRBJ2-3	TRBV7-9	TRBD2	few	15	TGTGCCAGCAGCTCAGCGGGAGCGGGCACAGATACGCAGTATTTT	CASSSAGAGTDTQYF
TRBJ2-1	TRBV24-1	.	many	13	TGTGCCACCAGTGATTTGCGCTACAATGAGCAGTTCTTC	CATSDLRYNEQFF
TRBJ2-7	TRBV7-2	.	.	15	TGTGCCAGCAGCTTAGAGGCGAGTCTAGTCGACGAGCAGTACTTC	CASSLEASLVDEQYF
TRBJ2-3	TRBV5-6	.	few	14	TGTGCCAGCAGCTATTACCGGGGCACAGATACGCAGTATTTT	CASSYYRGTDTQYF
TRBJ2-3	TRBV24-1	.	few	11	TGTGCCACTCGACGTGGGTATACGCAGTATTTT	CATRRGYTQYF